This is a list of T cell receptor beta chains from one sample in a study of cytomegalovirus exposure and HLA in healthy donors. The protocol was immunoSEQ multiplex PCR, while the TCRdb copy is restricted to in-frame clones and leaves out a portion. The sample gives around 67,000 clones, about 80% of which show up once; roughly 8.2% is in the top ten. Sequenced input: PBMCs. The receptor set was obtained from a man in his late teens or twenties in good health and CMV-seropositive. The CDR3 runs from the conserved cysteine through the conserved F or W. The order of the fields is CDR3 length, clone size, V gene, J gene, D gene, CDR3 DNA, CDR3 protein. A D gene is named only where the DNA matches it firmly. The listing skips clone size in some rows; elsewhere it reads once, few, many or a size class.

len: 15; abundance: NA; v_gene: TRBV6-5; j_gene: TRBJ2-5; d_gene: NA; CDR3nt: TGTGCCAGCAGTTACTCTCCTCCTACGGAGGAGACCCAGTACTTC; CDR3aa: CASSYSPPTEETQYF
len: 14; abundance: NA; v_gene: TRBV6-1; j_gene: TRBJ2-1; d_gene: NA; CDR3nt: TGTGCCAGCAGTGAATTTAGCGCCGACAATGAGCAGTTCTTC; CDR3aa: CASSEFSADNEQFF
len: 15; abundance: NA; v_gene: TRBV5-1; j_gene: TRBJ2-5; d_gene: TRBD2; CDR3nt: TGCGCCAGCAGCTTGGGTAGCGGGAGACGAGAGACCCAGTACTTC; CDR3aa: CASSLGSGRRETQYF
len: 11; abundance: NA; v_gene: TRBV7-9; j_gene: TRBJ2-7; d_gene: NA; CDR3nt: TGTGCCAGCAGCCCGTTTCAGGAGCAGTACTTC; CDR3aa: CASSPFQEQYF
len: 14; abundance: NA; v_gene: TRBV30; j_gene: TRBJ1-2; d_gene: TRBD1; CDR3nt: TGTGCCTGGATGAAGGACAGGGATCGCTATGGCTACACCTTC; CDR3aa: CAWMKDRDRYGYTF
len: 10; abundance: NA; v_gene: TRBV2; j_gene: TRBJ2-5; d_gene: NA; CDR3nt: TGTGCCAGCGGAGCTGAGACCCAGTACTTC; CDR3aa: CASGAETQYF
len: 15; abundance: NA; v_gene: TRBV29-1; j_gene: TRBJ1-2; d_gene: NA; CDR3nt: TGCAGCGTGCGACGGACTTACTCGGGAGACTATGGCTACACCTTC; CDR3aa: CSVRRTYSGDYGYTF
len: 16; abundance: few; v_gene: TRBV4-2; j_gene: TRBJ2-6; d_gene: NA; CDR3nt: TGTGCCAGCAGCCAAGACGGAGGGGCTGGGGCCAACGTCCTGACTTTC; CDR3aa: CASSQDGGAGANVLTF
len: 13; abundance: NA; v_gene: TRBV4-1; j_gene: TRBJ1-1; d_gene: NA; CDR3nt: TGCGCCAGCAGCCCCCGGACAGTAAATGAAGCTTTCTTT; CDR3aa: CASSPRTVNEAFF
len: 18; abundance: NA; v_gene: TRBV29-1; j_gene: TRBJ2-1; d_gene: TRBD2; CDR3nt: TGCAGCGTTGACCTAGGGTCTAGCGGGAGGGCCTCCTACAATGAGCAGTTCTTC; CDR3aa: CSVDLGSSGRASYNEQFF
len: 14; abundance: NA; v_gene: TRBV2; j_gene: TRBJ1-2; d_gene: TRBD1; CDR3nt: TGTGCCAGCACCCGGGACAGGGCTTACTATGGCTACACCTTC; CDR3aa: CASTRDRAYYGYTF
len: 12; abundance: few; v_gene: TRBV29-1; j_gene: TRBJ2-7; d_gene: TRBD2; CDR3nt: TGCAGCGGCCTGACTAGCGGTCACGAGCAGTACTTC; CDR3aa: CSGLTSGHEQYF
len: 14; abundance: once; v_gene: TRBV7-9; j_gene: TRBJ2-5; d_gene: NA; CDR3nt: TGTGCCAGCAGCCGCGGCGGGACTCAAGAGACCCAGTACTTC; CDR3aa: CASSRGGTQETQYF
len: 13; abundance: NA; v_gene: TRBV30; j_gene: TRBJ2-5; d_gene: NA; CDR3nt: TGTGCCTGGAGTCGAGGCAACCAAGAGACCCAGTACTTC; CDR3aa: CAWSRGNQETQYF
len: 15; abundance: NA; v_gene: TRBV9; j_gene: TRBJ2-1; d_gene: TRBD2; CDR3nt: TGTGCCAGCAGCGCGGGACTAGCGGACTACAATGAGCAGTTCTTC; CDR3aa: CASSAGLADYNEQFF
len: 15; abundance: NA; v_gene: TRBV29-1; j_gene: TRBJ2-1; d_gene: TRBD1; CDR3nt: TGCAGCGGCAAGGGAGAACACAGGGGGCGCGCTGAGCAGTTCTTC; CDR3aa: CSGKGEHRGRAEQFF
len: 13; abundance: few; v_gene: TRBV6-5; j_gene: TRBJ2-5; d_gene: TRBD2; CDR3nt: TGTGCCAGCAGTTTTAGCGGGGAAGAGACCCAGTACTTC; CDR3aa: CASSFSGEETQYF
len: 14; abundance: NA; v_gene: TRBV7-9; j_gene: TRBJ1-4; d_gene: NA; CDR3nt: TGTGCCAGCAGCTTACCAGGGACTAATGAAAAACTGTTTTTT; CDR3aa: CASSLPGTNEKLFF
len: 14; abundance: NA; v_gene: TRBV7-8; j_gene: TRBJ2-3; d_gene: NA; CDR3nt: TGTGCCAGCACCGAAGGAGGGGGCATGGATACGCAGTATTTT; CDR3aa: CASTEGGGMDTQYF
len: 14; abundance: few; v_gene: TRBV5-1; j_gene: TRBJ1-2; d_gene: NA; CDR3nt: TGCGCCAGCAGCTTGGATACGGGGAACTATGGCTACACCTTC; CDR3aa: CASSLDTGNYGYTF
len: 16; abundance: NA; v_gene: TRBV7-2; j_gene: TRBJ2-1; d_gene: TRBD1; CDR3nt: TGTGCCAGCAGCTCGTATCGGGACAGGGGGCGCAATGAGCAGTTCTTC; CDR3aa: CASSSYRDRGRNEQFF
len: 15; abundance: NA; v_gene: TRBV7-2; j_gene: TRBJ2-2; d_gene: TRBD2; CDR3nt: TGTGCCAGCAGCCCCCAGGGACTACGGCCCGGGGAGCTGTTTTTT; CDR3aa: CASSPQGLRPGELFF
len: 15; abundance: NA; v_gene: TRBV9; j_gene: TRBJ2-3; d_gene: NA; CDR3nt: TGTGCCAGCAGCGTTAGGACTTTTGGGGCAGATACGCAGTATTTT; CDR3aa: CASSVRTFGADTQYF
len: 14; abundance: few; v_gene: TRBV7-9; j_gene: TRBJ2-5; d_gene: NA; CDR3nt: TGTGCCAGCAGCCCTGAGGCGGACCAAGAGACCCAGTACTTC; CDR3aa: CASSPEADQETQYF
len: 13; abundance: few; v_gene: TRBV6-5; j_gene: TRBJ1-5; d_gene: NA; CDR3nt: TGTGCCAGCAGTTACGACGGGAATCAGCCCCAGCATTTT; CDR3aa: CASSYDGNQPQHF
len: 11; abundance: NA; v_gene: TRBV6-5; j_gene: TRBJ1-2; d_gene: NA; CDR3nt: TGTGCCACCTATCACTTATATGGCTACACCTTC; CDR3aa: CATYHLYGYTF
len: 15; abundance: NA; v_gene: TRBV5-1; j_gene: TRBJ2-7; d_gene: TRBD2; CDR3nt: TGCGCCAGCGCACTAGCGCCGGAGTTTACCTACGAGCAGTACTTC; CDR3aa: CASALAPEFTYEQYF
len: 13; abundance: NA; v_gene: TRBV27; j_gene: TRBJ2-5; d_gene: TRBD2; CDR3nt: TGTGCCAGCAGACTAGCGGGAATTGAGACCCAGTACTTC; CDR3aa: CASRLAGIETQYF
len: 14; abundance: NA; v_gene: TRBV10-2; j_gene: TRBJ2-3; d_gene: NA; CDR3nt: TGCGCCAGCGGGGACAAAGGCGGCACAGATACGCAGTATTTT; CDR3aa: CASGDKGGTDTQYF
len: 13; abundance: NA; v_gene: TRBV15; j_gene: TRBJ1-4; d_gene: NA; CDR3nt: TGTGCCACCAGTGGACAGATTAATGAAAAACTGTTTTTT; CDR3aa: CATSGQINEKLFF
len: 16; abundance: NA; v_gene: TRBV10-3; j_gene: TRBJ2-3; d_gene: TRBD1; CDR3nt: TGTGCCATCAGACAGGGGTCTATTTTAAGCACAGATACGCAGTATTTT; CDR3aa: CAIRQGSILSTDTQYF
len: 15; abundance: NA; v_gene: TRBV7-3; j_gene: TRBJ1-6; d_gene: NA; CDR3nt: TGTGCCAGCAGCTTAACTCGGGAATTGGGATCACCCCTCCACTTT; CDR3aa: CASSLTRELGSPLHF
len: 14; abundance: NA; v_gene: TRBV19; j_gene: TRBJ1-5; d_gene: TRBD1; CDR3nt: TGTGCCAGTAGCCAGACAGGGGGTCATCAGCCCCAGCATTTT; CDR3aa: CASSQTGGHQPQHF
len: 13; abundance: NA; v_gene: TRBV4-1; j_gene: TRBJ1-2; d_gene: NA; CDR3nt: TGCGCCAGCAGCCTTTCGGTCGGGGGTAGCTACACCTTC; CDR3aa: CASSLSVGGSYTF
len: 14; abundance: NA; v_gene: TRBV10-1; j_gene: TRBJ2-7; d_gene: NA; CDR3nt: TGCGCCAGCAGCTTATCCCAGGCGATCAACGAGCAGTACTTC; CDR3aa: CASSLSQAINEQYF
len: 11; abundance: NA; v_gene: TRBV28; j_gene: TRBJ2-7; d_gene: NA; CDR3nt: TGTGCCAGCAGTTTATTCCACGAGCAGTACTTC; CDR3aa: CASSLFHEQYF
len: 14; abundance: few; v_gene: TRBV29-1; j_gene: TRBJ2-3; d_gene: TRBD1; CDR3nt: TGCAGCGTTAACCGGGACAGGGACCTGATTACGCAGTATTTT; CDR3aa: CSVNRDRDLITQYF
len: 13; abundance: NA; v_gene: TRBV27; j_gene: TRBJ1-2; d_gene: NA; CDR3nt: TGTGCCAGCAGTTTGGCTAGTAACTATGGCTACACCTTC; CDR3aa: CASSLASNYGYTF
len: 15; abundance: NA; v_gene: TRBV4-2; j_gene: TRBJ2-2; d_gene: TRBD1; CDR3nt: TGTGCCAGCAGCCAAGGGACAGGGGCTTCCGGGGAGCTGTTTTTT; CDR3aa: CASSQGTGASGELFF
len: 15; abundance: NA; v_gene: TRBV30; j_gene: TRBJ1-5; d_gene: TRBD1; CDR3nt: TGTGCCTGGACAGGGGGAACCATAACGAATCAGCCCCAGCATTTT; CDR3aa: CAWTGGTITNQPQHF
len: 14; abundance: medium-sized; v_gene: TRBV5-5; j_gene: TRBJ2-6; d_gene: NA; CDR3nt: TGTGCCAGCACTACTGGCTCTGGGGCCAACGTCCTGACTTTC; CDR3aa: CASTTGSGANVLTF
len: 16; abundance: NA; v_gene: TRBV28; j_gene: TRBJ1-1; d_gene: NA; CDR3nt: TGTGCCAGCATTGAAGTGCCCGGGGGTAGAGGGACTGAAGCTTTCTTT; CDR3aa: CASIEVPGGRGTEAFF
len: 14; abundance: NA; v_gene: TRBV2; j_gene: TRBJ1-2; d_gene: TRBD1; CDR3nt: TGTGCCAGCAACCCACAGGGGGCCGACTATGGCTACACCTTC; CDR3aa: CASNPQGADYGYTF
len: 16; abundance: NA; v_gene: TRBV2; j_gene: TRBJ1-5; d_gene: NA; CDR3nt: TGTGCCAGCAGTGAAGCGCTTTGGCAGGGGAGACAGCCCCAGCATTTT; CDR3aa: CASSEALWQGRQPQHF
len: 15; abundance: NA; v_gene: TRBV6-5; j_gene: TRBJ2-1; d_gene: NA; CDR3nt: TGTGCCAGCAGTCCGCGGGACTCAGGGTGGGATGAGCAGTTCTTC; CDR3aa: CASSPRDSGWDEQFF
len: 14; abundance: once; v_gene: TRBV13; j_gene: TRBJ2-3; d_gene: TRBD1; CDR3nt: TGTGCCAGCAGCCTCGGGACAGGTCCTCGGACGCAGTATTTT; CDR3aa: CASSLGTGPRTQYF
len: 15; abundance: NA; v_gene: TRBV6-1; j_gene: TRBJ2-3; d_gene: NA; CDR3nt: TGTGCCAGCTGGGATGGAGTGGAGCGGACAGATACGCAGTATTTT; CDR3aa: CASWDGVERTDTQYF
len: 14; abundance: NA; v_gene: TRBV18; j_gene: TRBJ1-4; d_gene: NA; CDR3nt: TGTGCCAGCTCACCAGCAGCGGCTAATGAAAAACTGTTTTTT; CDR3aa: CASSPAAANEKLFF
len: 14; abundance: NA; v_gene: TRBV6-5; j_gene: TRBJ2-2; d_gene: TRBD2; CDR3nt: TGTGCCAGCTCGACTAGCCGGGTGCCCGGGGAGCTGTTTTTT; CDR3aa: CASSTSRVPGELFF
len: 14; abundance: few; v_gene: TRBV7-9; j_gene: TRBJ2-7; d_gene: TRBD1; CDR3nt: TGTGCCAGCAGCGGGAGACAGGGGGCCAGCGAGCAGTACTTC; CDR3aa: CASSGRQGASEQYF
len: 14; abundance: NA; v_gene: TRBV19; j_gene: TRBJ1-2; d_gene: TRBD1; CDR3nt: TGTGCCAGTAGTATACAGGGGGGAAACTATGGCTACACCTTC; CDR3aa: CASSIQGGNYGYTF
len: 13; abundance: NA; v_gene: TRBV30; j_gene: TRBJ2-1; d_gene: NA; CDR3nt: TGTGCCTCCGAATTAGGGAGTATAGATGAGCAGTTCTTC; CDR3aa: CASELGSIDEQFF
len: 15; abundance: NA; v_gene: TRBV5-4; j_gene: TRBJ2-1; d_gene: TRBD2; CDR3nt: TGTGCCAGCAGCTCAGGACTAGCGGGAGTTAATGAGCAGTTCTTC; CDR3aa: CASSSGLAGVNEQFF
len: 14; abundance: few; v_gene: TRBV19; j_gene: TRBJ1-1; d_gene: TRBD1; CDR3nt: TGTGCCAGTACCCCGGGACAGTCGAACACTGAAGCTTTCTTT; CDR3aa: CASTPGQSNTEAFF
len: 13; abundance: NA; v_gene: TRBV7-3; j_gene: TRBJ2-5; d_gene: NA; CDR3nt: TGTGCCAGCAGCTTAAGGCGGCAAGAGACCCAGTACTTC; CDR3aa: CASSLRRQETQYF